This TCR beta chain was retrieved from a study of T cell repertoires in cytomegalovirus infection. At the level of the study: Selection of CMV epitopes for the study included recently identified HLA-C-restricted and well-studied HLA-B-restricted ones. Carrying CMV and the relevant HLA type showed in public TCR beta signatures.

Study findings and constraints: The response measured ex vivo was dominated by TCR beta clonotypes (HLA-C-restricted and CMV-specific).

One entry per CDR3 protein, called by TCRdb with MiXCR from the reads. Among around 750,000 distinct CDR3 sequences, 30% to 35% were seen once, and the ten largest hold approximately 13%. Concerning this clonotype: What it recognizes is unknown.

The CDR3 totals 15 residues. V was shortened by 1 base and J by 2 bases, with 9 bases between the two germline ends. Germline-derived CDR1 and CDR2 are MGHRA and YSYEKL. This chain links TRBV4-1 with TRBJ1-5; D is ambiguous. The TCR comes from a human donor in good health (CMV status not recorded). Some clones in this sample may be carry-over from other donors' samples. The source was cultured CD8+ T cells from PBMCs, collected from culture after CMV antigen stimulation. In DNA, the CDR3 is TGCGCCAGCAGCCAAGCCCTACTGGGCAATCAGCCCCAGCATTTT. Translation gives CASSQALLGNQPQHF.